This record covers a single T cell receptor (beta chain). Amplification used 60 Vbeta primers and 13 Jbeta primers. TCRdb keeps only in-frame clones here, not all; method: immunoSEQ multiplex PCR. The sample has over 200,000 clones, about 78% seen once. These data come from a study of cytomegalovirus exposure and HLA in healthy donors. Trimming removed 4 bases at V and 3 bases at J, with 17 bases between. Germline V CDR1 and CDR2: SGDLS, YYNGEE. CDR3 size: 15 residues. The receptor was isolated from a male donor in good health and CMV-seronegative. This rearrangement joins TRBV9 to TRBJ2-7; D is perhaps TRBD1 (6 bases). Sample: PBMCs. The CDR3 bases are TGTGCCAGCAGCCCAACAGGGTACGGTTACTACGAGCAGTACTTC. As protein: CASSPTGYGYYEQYF.